These 18 T cell receptor beta chains came from one sample sequenced in a study of OX40 agonist ivuxolimab in advanced cancers. Here immunoSEQ multiplex PCR was the method, and the copy in TCRdb shows in-frame clones only, minus some. The data contain nearly 70,000 clones, about nine tenths of them seen just once; the ten biggest clones take up roughly 8%. The material sequenced was CD4+ or CD8+ T cells sorted from blood, taken in a trial of the OX40 agonist ivuxolimab. Receptor source: an adult with an advanced solid tumor such as melanoma, head and neck, liver or kidney cancer.

This chain's CDR3 is CASRLDGFTGELFF. Written as DNA, the CDR3 is TGTGCCAGTAGGCTGGACGGTTTCACCGGGGAGCTGTTTTTT. The chain employs TRBV19 and TRBJ2-2; D is undetermined. This CDR3 has 14 residues. Germline V lookup: CDR1 LNHDA, CDR2 SQIVND (reference sequence). V was shortened by 6 bases and J by 4 bases, with 12 bases between the two germline ends.

This chain uses TRBV5-4 with TRBJ2-1, with D possibly TRBD2 on 5 matching bases. Trimming took 0 bases from V and 1 from J, leaving 8 bases between them. CDR1 and CDR2 (germline): SGHNT, YYREEE (reference sequence). There are 15 residues in the CDR3. CDR3 coding DNA: TGTGCCAGCAGCTTGGTAGCGCCATCCTACAATGAGCAGTTCTTC. Residues: CASSLVAPSYNEQFF.

This clone was recorded only once. The rearrangement uses TRBV5-1 and TRBJ2-1, with 10 bases that match TRBD1. Germline CDR1 SGHRS, CDR2 YFSETQ. This CDR3 has 15 amino acids. V shed 4 bases and J 4 bases; nucleotides not matched to a gene: 5. The CDR3 protein is CASSPGQGRYNEQFF. The CDR3 DNA follows: TGCGCCAGCAGCCCGGGACAGGGGAGATACAATGAGCAGTTCTTC.

The table lists this clone with a count of one. The chain combines TRBV10-3 with TRBJ1-6, with D unclear. Germline values: CDR1 ENHRY, CDR2 SYGVKD. The CDR3 spans 14 residues. V lost 0 bases and J lost 9, with 9 bases in between. The CDR3 DNA follows: TGTGCCATCAGTGAGTCGGGCCGCCCTTCACCCCTCCACTTT. This translates into CAISESGRPSPLHF.

The genes are TRBV7-2 and TRBJ1-3; D remains ambiguous. The CDR3 runs 16 residues. The ends were cut back, 8 bases at V and 0 bases at J, with 17 bases in the middle. CDR1 and CDR2 (germline): SGHTA, FQGNSA. The CDR3, as DNA: TGTGCCAGCGCACAAGGGCTAGGGAACTCTGGAAACACCATATATTTT. This translates into CASAQGLGNSGNTIYF.

This clone is a singleton in its sample. The V and J genes are TRBV5-5 and TRBJ1-5; 7 bases are shared with TRBD1. The CDR3 is 16 residues long. Germline assignment: CDR1 SGHKS and CDR2 YYEKEE (reference sequence). V trimming: 3 bases; J trimming: 0 bases; junction bases outside the gene matches: 6. The CDR3 DNA is TGTGCCAGCAGCTCGGACAGGTCTTATAGCAATCAGCCCCAGCATTTT. Protein: CASSSDRSYSNQPQHF.

The chain's CDR3 is CASSPGGDTQYF. The CDR3 nucleotides read TGTGCCAGCAGCCCAGGGGGTGATACGCAGTATTTT. The gene calls are TRBV5-6 and TRBJ2-3, with TRBD1 matching over 7 bases. J gave up 6 bases and V 4 bases, and 2 bases lay outside the gene matches. Germline V gene sequence: CDR1 SGHDT, CDR2 YYEEEE. The CDR3 length is 12 residues.

V is TRBV4-3 and J is TRBJ2-3; D is unresolved. The germline CDR1 and CDR2 sequences are LGHNA and YSLEER. The CDR3 is 15 amino acids. Trimming removed 0 bases at V and 0 bases at J, with 7 bases between. The CDR3 sequence: CASSQEGSSTDTQYF. CDR3 sequence (DNA): TGCGCCAGCAGCCAAGAGGGCAGCAGCACAGATACGCAGTATTTT.

This clone was counted a single time. This chain connects TRBV27 to TRBJ2-5; the match to TRBD1 covers 8 bases. Germline V CDR1 and CDR2: MNHEY, SMNVEV (reference sequence). The CDR3 covers 20 residues. The V segment lost 5 bases and the J segment 5 bases; nucleotides outside the gene matches: 25. The CDR3 reads CASSRNPGTGTTSPGETQYF. CDR3 nucleotide sequence: TGTGCCAGCAGTCGAAACCCCGGGACAGGCACAACTAGTCCCGGCGAGACCCAGTACTTC.

The J gene is TRBJ2-3, the V gene TRBV14, with D uncertain. The V gene's germline CDR1 is SGHDN and CDR2 FVKESK. CDR3 length: 13 residues. The V end lost 2 bases, the J end lost 4 bases, and 7 bases lay between the germline ends. The CDR3 sequence: CASSQYVADTQYF. The CDR3 DNA follows: TGTGCCAGCAGCCAATACGTCGCAGATACGCAGTATTTT.

This clone was seen only once. The chain carries TRBV7-2 and TRBJ2-3; 7 bases agree with TRBD1. The CDR3 runs to 16 residues. Trimming cost V 4 bases and J 5 bases; bases outside gene matches: 12. CDR1 is SGHTA, CDR2 FQGNSA, per germline. CDR3 loop: CASSSLMTGLGDTQYF. Written as DNA, the CDR3 is TGTGCCAGCAGCTCACTCATGACAGGGTTGGGAGATACGCAGTATTTT.

The J gene is TRBJ2-7, the V gene TRBV4-1; no clear D gene. There are 16 residues in the CDR3. Trimming stripped 0 bases from V and 3 bases from J, with 15 bases between. Germline V gene data show CDR1 as MGHRA and CDR2 as YSYEKL. CDR3 nucleotide sequence: TGCGCCAGCAGCCAAGATGTGGTGAATAGTATCTACGAGCAGTACTTC. This gives the protein CASSQDVVNSIYEQYF.

On this clone: One junction end does not reproduce the germline sequence, and a read error may be involved. The rearrangement links TRBV28 to TRBJ1-1; D not certain. The CDR3 has 10 amino acids. The germline CDR1 and CDR2 sequences are MDHEN and SYDVKM. The CDR3 loop is CASRRTREDF. The DNA for the CDR3 is TGTGCCAGCAGACGTACTCGGGAGGACTTT.

V and J are TRBV6-5 and TRBJ1-1; D gene ambiguous. V shed 4 bases and J shed 5 bases, with 11 bases lying between them. Germline CDR1 and CDR2: MNHEY and SVGAGI. This CDR3 is 13 amino acids long. CDR3 nucleotide sequence: TGTGCCAGCAGTTCCCCTTGGTCGACTGAAGCTTTCTTT. This sequence encodes CASSSPWSTEAFF.

The V call is TRBV25-1, the J call TRBJ2-7; D perhaps matches TRBD1 (5 bases). The CDR3 has 12 residues. Looked up from germline, CDR1 is MGHDK and CDR2 is SYGVNS. Trimming pared 5 bases from V and 5 bases from J, leaving 10 bases between. The CDR3 is CASSLTGDEQYF. Here the CDR3 DNA reads TGTGCCAGCAGTCTCACAGGTGACGAGCAGTACTTC.

The chain uses TRBV5-1 and TRBJ1-1; TRBD1 matches at 8 bases. With 4 bases clipped from V and 5 bases from J, the junction kept 13 bases outside the gene matches. Germline V gives CDR1 SGHRS, CDR2 YFSETQ. CDR3 size: 16 residues. CDR3 nucleotides: TGCGCCAGCAGCCTTTCGACAGGGGAGGCGTGGACTGAAGCTTTCTTT. This gives the protein CASSLSTGEAWTEAFF.

The chain carries TRBV7-2 and TRBJ1-1, with D hard to call. The V end was cut by 0 bases, the J end by 4 bases, with 6 bases between. The V gene's germline CDR1 is SGHTA and CDR2 FQGNSA. CDR3 length: 13 residues. CDR3 sequence: CASSLAGFTEAFF. The CDR3 nucleotides are TGTGCCAGCAGCTTAGCTGGCTTCACTGAAGCTTTCTTT.

V usage is TRBV11-3 and J usage is TRBJ2-7; D remains unclear. The CDR3 is 12 residues long. Deletions cut 2 bases from V and 10 bases from J, with 12 bases between. Germline CDR1 and CDR2: SGHNT and YENEEA. The CDR3 DNA follows: TGTGCCAGCAGCTTAAGACCAAGACCTCAGTACTTC. Amino acids: CASSLRPRPQYF.